This TCR beta chain was recorded in a study of T-cell memory formation after mild COVID-19. Study-wide results and limits: Later expanders leaned CD4+, whereas day 15 to 85 contracting clones were balanced CD4/CD8. CD4+ contracting clones were mainly CM and EM; CD8+ ones, EMRA.

The V and J ends lost 3 bases and 5 bases, in that order; junction bases with no gene match: 9. This CDR3 spans 15 amino acids. In germline, CDR1 is LGHDT, CDR2 YNNKEL (reference sequence). The TCR alpha and TCR beta cDNA libraries, bearing sample barcodes and UMIs, were generated by 5'RACE using constant-segment primers. TCRdb redid the calling of the 5' RACE reads with MiXCR, one entry per CDR3 protein. Of about 360,000 distinct CDR3 sequences listed, approximately 15% were seen once; the top ten hold less than 25%. Concerning this clonotype itself: Its antigen is not known.

The specimen sequenced was PBMCs or a T cell subset sorted from them (not recorded which). The rearrangement links TRBV3-1 to TRBJ1-2, with 7 bases fitting TRBD1. The source of this sequence is a man aged 18 to 29 who had mild COVID-19 (a few samples of this study predate the infection). Cell type and time point are not known. CDR3 residues: CASSQWDREIYGYTF. DNA of the CDR3: TGTGCCAGCAGCCAGTGGGACAGAGAAATTTATGGCTACACCTTC.